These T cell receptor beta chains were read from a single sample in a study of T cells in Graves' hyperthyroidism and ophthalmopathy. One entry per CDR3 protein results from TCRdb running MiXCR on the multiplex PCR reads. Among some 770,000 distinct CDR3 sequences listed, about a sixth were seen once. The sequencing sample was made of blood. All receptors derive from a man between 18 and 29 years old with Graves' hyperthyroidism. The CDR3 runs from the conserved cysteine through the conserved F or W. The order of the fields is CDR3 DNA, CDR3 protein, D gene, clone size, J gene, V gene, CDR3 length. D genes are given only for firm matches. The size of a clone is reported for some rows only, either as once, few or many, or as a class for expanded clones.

CDR3 DNA: TGTGCCAGCAGCTTTACGGGAGTCGAGCAGTTCTTC; CDR3 protein: CASSFTGVEQFF; D gene: NA; clone size: few; J gene: TRBJ2-1; V gene: TRBV7-9; CDR3 length: 12
CDR3 DNA: TGTGCCAGCAGTGACGAGACCCAGCTTCTATCCACAGATACGCAGTATTTT; CDR3 protein: CASSDETQLLSTDTQYF; D gene: NA; clone size: many; J gene: TRBJ2-3; V gene: TRBV2; CDR3 length: 17
CDR3 DNA: TGTGCCAGCAGCCGACGGAGCTCGAGCGGAGGGCAGTTCTTC; CDR3 protein: CASSRRSSSGGQFF; D gene: NA; clone size: many; J gene: TRBJ2-1; V gene: TRBV14; CDR3 length: 14
CDR3 DNA: TGTGCCAGCAGCTTGGGGCCGGACGTTAGCTCCTACGAGCAGTACTTC; CDR3 protein: CASSLGPDVSSYEQYF; D gene: NA; clone size: NA; J gene: TRBJ2-7; V gene: TRBV5-6; CDR3 length: 16
CDR3 DNA: TGTGCCAGCAGCTTAGCAGGTGGTAGTCAGCCCCAGCATTTT; CDR3 protein: CASSLAGGSQPQHF; D gene: NA; clone size: many; J gene: TRBJ1-5; V gene: TRBV7-9; CDR3 length: 14
CDR3 DNA: TGTGCCAGCAGTCCTACAGGGGGCTACCACGAGCAGTACTTC; CDR3 protein: CASSPTGGYHEQYF; D gene: TRBD1; clone size: NA; J gene: TRBJ2-7; V gene: TRBV28; CDR3 length: 14
CDR3 DNA: TGTGCCAGCAGCTGGGGGGGCGGTTCCTACGAGCAGTACTTC; CDR3 protein: CASSWGGGSYEQYF; D gene: NA; clone size: few; J gene: TRBJ2-7; V gene: TRBV28; CDR3 length: 14
CDR3 DNA: TGTGCCAGCAGTCTGACAGGGCTCACCGGGGAGCTGTTTTTT; CDR3 protein: CASSLTGLTGELFF; D gene: TRBD1; clone size: many; J gene: TRBJ2-2; V gene: TRBV6-1; CDR3 length: 14
CDR3 DNA: TGTGCCAGCAGTTCCTTCGGGACAGGGGCCAACTATGGCTACACCTTC; CDR3 protein: CASSSFGTGANYGYTF; D gene: TRBD1; clone size: many; J gene: TRBJ1-2; V gene: TRBV2; CDR3 length: 16
CDR3 DNA: TGTGCCAGCAGCCCTAGCGGGAGAGAGACCCAGTACTTC; CDR3 protein: CASSPSGRETQYF; D gene: TRBD2; clone size: many; J gene: TRBJ2-5; V gene: TRBV12-3/TRBV12-4; CDR3 length: 13
CDR3 DNA: TGTGCCAGCAGCTTAGGTGCGCTCTCTAACTATGGCTACACCTTC; CDR3 protein: CASSLGALSNYGYTF; D gene: NA; clone size: many; J gene: TRBJ1-2; V gene: TRBV7-8; CDR3 length: 15
CDR3 DNA: TGTGCCACCAGCAGACCCCGACAGGGCGGCACTGAAGCTTTCTTT; CDR3 protein: CATSRPRQGGTEAFF; D gene: TRBD1; clone size: many; J gene: TRBJ1-1; V gene: TRBV15; CDR3 length: 15
CDR3 DNA: TGTGCCAGCAGCCCTCTGAGCGGTTCGAACACCGGGGAGCTGTTTTTT; CDR3 protein: CASSPLSGSNTGELFF; D gene: NA; clone size: NA; J gene: TRBJ2-2; V gene: TRBV7-2; CDR3 length: 16
CDR3 DNA: TGTGCCAGCTCACCAACCCTAGCGGGAGCCCCAGATACGCAGTATTTT; CDR3 protein: CASSPTLAGAPDTQYF; D gene: TRBD2; clone size: many; J gene: TRBJ2-3; V gene: TRBV18; CDR3 length: 16
CDR3 DNA: TGTGCCAGCAGTTCTTCTGAGAGTTGGGGGCATTCGACTAATGAAAAACTGTTTTTT; CDR3 protein: CASSSSESWGHSTNEKLFF; D gene: NA; clone size: few; J gene: TRBJ1-4; V gene: TRBV6-1; CDR3 length: 19
CDR3 DNA: TGTGCCAGCGGCGCACAGGGGACGTCCTACAATGAGCAGTTCTTC; CDR3 protein: CASGAQGTSYNEQFF; D gene: TRBD1; clone size: NA; J gene: TRBJ2-1; V gene: TRBV7-3; CDR3 length: 15
CDR3 DNA: TGTGCCAGCAGCGGACCGGGACAGGGGGCCCACGAGCAGTACTTC; CDR3 protein: CASSGPGQGAHEQYF; D gene: TRBD1; clone size: few; J gene: TRBJ2-7; V gene: TRBV9; CDR3 length: 15
CDR3 DNA: TGTGCCAGCAGTGAACGGGGTCACACTGAAGCTTTCTTT; CDR3 protein: CASSERGHTEAFF; D gene: NA; clone size: many; J gene: TRBJ1-1; V gene: TRBV2; CDR3 length: 13
CDR3 DNA: TGTGCCAGCAGGGACCCTTGGGGGGGGGGAGAAAAACTGTTTTTT; CDR3 protein: CASRDPWGGGEKLFF; D gene: NA; clone size: NA; J gene: TRBJ1-4; V gene: TRBV27; CDR3 length: 15
CDR3 DNA: TGTGCCAGCTCGACAAGGCAAAACACCGGGGAGCTGTTTTTT; CDR3 protein: CASSTRQNTGELFF; D gene: NA; clone size: NA; J gene: TRBJ2-2; V gene: TRBV9; CDR3 length: 14
CDR3 DNA: TGCGCCAGCAGCCAATGGACTAGCGGGATGGGTGAGCAGTTCTTC; CDR3 protein: CASSQWTSGMGEQFF; D gene: TRBD2; clone size: NA; J gene: TRBJ2-1; V gene: TRBV4-1; CDR3 length: 15
CDR3 DNA: TGTGCCAGCAGCTTAGCGCTTCTGGGCAGTGGGAGGGCCAGAGAGCAGTACTTC; CDR3 protein: CASSLALLGSGRAREQYF; D gene: TRBD2; clone size: few; J gene: TRBJ2-7; V gene: TRBV11-2; CDR3 length: 18
CDR3 DNA: TGTGCCAGCCCCAGGGATAGAACGGGACGGCGCAATCAGCCCCAGCATTTT; CDR3 protein: CASPRDRTGRRNQPQHF; D gene: NA; clone size: NA; J gene: TRBJ1-5; V gene: TRBV6-7; CDR3 length: 17
CDR3 DNA: TGTGCCAGCAGTATCCCGGGACAGGGATCTTCGGGGGAGCAGTACTTC; CDR3 protein: CASSIPGQGSSGEQYF; D gene: TRBD1; clone size: many; J gene: TRBJ2-7; V gene: TRBV6-2/TRBV6-3; CDR3 length: 16
CDR3 DNA: TGTGCCCCCTTGCAAGCGCAAAAGTGCGAGCAGTACTTC; CDR3 protein: CAPLQAQKCEQYF; D gene: NA; clone size: NA; J gene: TRBJ2-7; V gene: TRBV10-3; CDR3 length: 13
CDR3 DNA: TGTGCCAGCAGCTTACCCTTTGGGGCCGATGGCTACACCTTC; CDR3 protein: CASSLPFGADGYTF; D gene: NA; clone size: NA; J gene: TRBJ1-2; V gene: TRBV7-9; CDR3 length: 14
CDR3 DNA: TGTGCCAGCAGTTCGGGCAGGGGGTACGAGCAGTACTTC; CDR3 protein: CASSSGRGYEQYF; D gene: TRBD1; clone size: many; J gene: TRBJ2-7; V gene: TRBV27; CDR3 length: 13
CDR3 DNA: TGTGCCAGCAGCACCAGTTATGGGGTTGCTGGAAACACCATATATTTT; CDR3 protein: CASSTSYGVAGNTIYF; D gene: NA; clone size: NA; J gene: TRBJ1-3; V gene: TRBV9; CDR3 length: 16
CDR3 DNA: TGTGCCAGCAGTTTATTTCAAGGGGTGGCCTACGAGCAGTACTTC; CDR3 protein: CASSLFQGVAYEQYF; D gene: NA; clone size: NA; J gene: TRBJ2-7; V gene: TRBV28; CDR3 length: 15
CDR3 DNA: TGTGCCAGCAGCAAACAGGAGACTAACAATGAGCAGTTCTTC; CDR3 protein: CASSKQETNNEQFF; D gene: NA; clone size: many; J gene: TRBJ2-1; V gene: TRBV12-3/TRBV12-4; CDR3 length: 14
CDR3 DNA: TGTGCCAGCAGTTACGGCCATGGGAGTACTGAGACCCAGTACTTC; CDR3 protein: CASSYGHGSTETQYF; D gene: NA; clone size: many; J gene: TRBJ2-5; V gene: TRBV12-3/TRBV12-4; CDR3 length: 15
CDR3 DNA: TGTGCCAGCAGTTTATCCGGACCAGCGGGAGTGTCCTACGAGCAGTACTTC; CDR3 protein: CASSLSGPAGVSYEQYF; D gene: TRBD2; clone size: NA; J gene: TRBJ2-7; V gene: TRBV28; CDR3 length: 17
CDR3 DNA: TGTGCCATCAGTGTAAGGCGGTCTAGCTCCTACAATGAGCAGTTCTTC; CDR3 protein: CAISVRRSSSYNEQFF; D gene: NA; clone size: NA; J gene: TRBJ2-1; V gene: TRBV10-3; CDR3 length: 16
CDR3 DNA: TGCAGTGCACCGCAGTCTAGCGGGAGGGGGCTGGGGACCCAGTACTTC; CDR3 protein: CSAPQSSGRGLGTQYF; D gene: TRBD2; clone size: many; J gene: TRBJ2-5; V gene: TRBV20-1; CDR3 length: 16
CDR3 DNA: TGTGCCAGCAGTGCCCTGCGGGCGACTCGTTACAATGAGCAGTTCTTC; CDR3 protein: CASSALRATRYNEQFF; D gene: NA; clone size: many; J gene: TRBJ2-1; V gene: TRBV2; CDR3 length: 16
CDR3 DNA: TGCAGTGCTAGTCTTGGGGATGAGCAGTTCTTC; CDR3 protein: CSASLGDEQFF; D gene: NA; clone size: NA; J gene: TRBJ2-1; V gene: TRBV20-1; CDR3 length: 11
CDR3 DNA: TGTGCCATCAGTGACCCCACTAGAACAGGGGAAGAGACCCAGTACTTC; CDR3 protein: CAISDPTRTGEETQYF; D gene: TRBD1; clone size: many; J gene: TRBJ2-5; V gene: TRBV10-3; CDR3 length: 16
CDR3 DNA: TGTGCCAGCAGTTACAGACTAGCGGAATCCTACGAGCAGTACTTC; CDR3 protein: CASSYRLAESYEQYF; D gene: TRBD2; clone size: many; J gene: TRBJ2-7; V gene: TRBV6-6; CDR3 length: 15
CDR3 DNA: TGTGCCAGCAGCTTAAGAGTAGCGGACGCGACTGACACTGAAGCTTTCTTT; CDR3 protein: CASSLRVADATDTEAFF; D gene: NA; clone size: NA; J gene: TRBJ1-1; V gene: TRBV7-2; CDR3 length: 17
CDR3 DNA: TGTGCCAGCACCCTCCTGGGGGAGGGTGAGCAGTTCTTC; CDR3 protein: CASTLLGEGEQFF; D gene: TRBD2; clone size: many; J gene: TRBJ2-1; V gene: TRBV7-9; CDR3 length: 13
CDR3 DNA: TGCAGTGCTAGAACCCCGAGATTGGATTCACCCCTCCACTTT; CDR3 protein: CSARTPRLDSPLHF; D gene: NA; clone size: NA; J gene: TRBJ1-6; V gene: TRBV20-1; CDR3 length: 14
CDR3 DNA: TGTGCCAGCTCTCTAGCGGGAGGACCAAGTGAGCAGTTCTTC; CDR3 protein: CASSLAGGPSEQFF; D gene: TRBD2; clone size: many; J gene: TRBJ2-1; V gene: TRBV28; CDR3 length: 14
CDR3 DNA: TGTGCCAGCAGTTTCCAGGACAACGAGCAGTACTTC; CDR3 protein: CASSFQDNEQYF; D gene: NA; clone size: many; J gene: TRBJ2-7; V gene: TRBV28; CDR3 length: 12